This TCR beta chain was recorded in a study of blood T cell repertoires in COVID-19. In the study overall: Acute-phase and convalescent COVID-19 samples originated in the United States, Italy and Spain. T cells, B-cell-depleted T cells, or PBMCs supplied cDNA or gDNA.

How the authors handled the data: Reference gene primer amplification gave nucleated cell count estimates. The assay was immunoSEQ multiplex PCR, and TCRdb's table has in-frame clones only and misses some. V, J and clone size reflect that table, while D and trimming were determined from the DNA. The data contain about 140,000 clones, 75% to 85% of them singletons. V dropped 0 bases and J dropped 2; count of bases not matched to a gene: 2. CDR1 is SGHRS and CDR2 is YFSETQ in the germline V gene. This CDR3 is built from 17 residues. Input material: peripheral blood. The origin of this receptor is a man aged 55 to 70 with active or convalescent COVID-19. This chain connects TRBV5-1 to TRBJ2-3; 14 bases map to TRBD2. CDR3 DNA sequence: TGCGCCAGCAGCTTGGGGACTAGCGGGGGGCCCACAGATACGCAGTATTTT. Encoded protein: CASSLGTSGGPTDTQYF.